The entry below gives a single T cell receptor (beta chain) sequence along with its context. Its antigen is unidentified. The sample originates from a study of Ad26.COV2.S vaccination and SARS-CoV-2 variants. On the study more broadly: Ad26.COV2.S shots went into the muscle once or twice, 56 days apart.

This table comes from immunoSEQ multiplex PCR, and its TCRdb copy is limited to in-frame clones, with some not included. In the table there are about 680,000 clones, approximately 88% of which are singletons. Sample treatment: over 15 received Ad26.COV2.S at low or high dose, single or two shots; several received placebo; per-sample allocation not given. Each sample was drawn 63 days after the first injection (of vaccine or placebo). Study-level findings and limits: Researchers reported similar non-spike TCR breadth in vaccine and placebo recipients. Placebo recipients had lower spike-specific TCR breadth than vaccine recipients. Total T cell responses, in the TCR breadth and depth analyses, may have been underestimated.

Trimming pared 4 bases from V and 0 bases from J, leaving 7 bases between. Germline values: CDR1 MNHEY, CDR2 SVGAGI. The CDR3 has 13 amino acids. Source: peripheral blood, taken in a trial of Ad26.COV2.S vaccine versus placebo. The gene calls are TRBV6-5 and TRBJ2-7; D gene uncertain. The source is a person aged 18-60 years who received the Ad26.COV2.S COVID-19 vaccine or a placebo. The CDR3 is CASSFRVSYEQYF. In DNA, the CDR3 is TGTGCCAGCAGTTTCAGAGTCTCCTACGAGCAGTACTTC.